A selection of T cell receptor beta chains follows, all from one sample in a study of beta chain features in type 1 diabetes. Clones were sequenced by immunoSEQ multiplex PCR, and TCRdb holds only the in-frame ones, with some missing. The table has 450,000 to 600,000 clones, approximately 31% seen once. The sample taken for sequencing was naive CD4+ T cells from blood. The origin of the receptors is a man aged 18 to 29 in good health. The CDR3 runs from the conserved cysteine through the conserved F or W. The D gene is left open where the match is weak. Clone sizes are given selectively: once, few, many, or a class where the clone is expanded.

TGTGCCAGCTCCTCGGCGGCGGCGTTACTTTACAATGAGCAGTTCTTC | CASSSAAALLYNEQFF | TRBJ2-1 | few | TRBV7-9 | -
TGTGCCAGTAGTCAACTAGCGGGAGCGAATAATGAGCAGTTCTTC | CASSQLAGANNEQFF | TRBJ2-1 | - | TRBV19 | TRBD2
TGTGCCAGTAGTATAATGCATGAGCAGTTCTTC | CASSIMHEQFF | TRBJ2-1 | - | TRBV19 | -
TGTGCCAGCAGCGCGACAGGGGCCAGGGAGCAGTTCTTC | CASSATGAREQFF | TRBJ2-1 | few | TRBV7-2 | TRBD1
TGTGCCAGCAGCTTAGTGGACAAAAACATTCAGTACTTC | CASSLVDKNIQYF | TRBJ2-4 | - | TRBV7-9 | -
TGTGCCATCAGCCGACTGGGGGGCGACACCGGGGAGCTGTTTTTT | CAISRLGGDTGELFF | TRBJ2-2 | few | TRBV10-3 | -
TGTGCCAGCAGCCCACGGCTAGCGGGGGCGCATGAGCAGTTCTTC | CASSPRLAGAHEQFF | TRBJ2-1 | - | TRBV7-3 | TRBD2
TGTGCCAGCGGACGGGACGGCGATTCCTACGAGCAGTACTTC | CASGRDGDSYEQYF | TRBJ2-7 | few | TRBV27 | -
TGTGCCTGGAGGGCTAAGGGACAGGGGAGAGAAAAACTGTTTTTT | CAWRAKGQGREKLFF | TRBJ1-4 | - | TRBV30 | TRBD1
TGTGCCAGCAGTTTCCCGACTAGCGGTTCGAACACCGGGGAGCTGTTTTTT | CASSFPTSGSNTGELFF | TRBJ2-2 | - | TRBV27 | TRBD2
TGTGCCTGGAGCGCCGGCGGGAGAAGTTTCGATGAGCAGTTCTTC | CAWSAGGRSFDEQFF | TRBJ2-1 | few | TRBV30 | TRBD2
TGCGCCAGCAGCCAAGAGGGGCTAGCGGAGACCCAGTACTTC | CASSQEGLAETQYF | TRBJ2-5 | few | TRBV4-1 | -
TGCGCCAGCAGCTTTGCTAGGATGAGTCCCCTTAGCTCCTACAATGAGCAGTTCTTC | CASSFARMSPLSSYNEQFF | TRBJ2-1 | - | TRBV5-1 | -
TGCGCCAGCAGCAACCGGGACAGGGCGTTCAACAATGAGCAGTTCTTC | CASSNRDRAFNNEQFF | TRBJ2-1 | - | TRBV4-1 | TRBD1
TGCAGCTCCGGAGAGGGTACCTATGGCTACACCTTC | CSSGEGTYGYTF | TRBJ1-2 | - | TRBV29-1 | -
TGTGCCAGCTCACCAGTTTCACAGAATGCCCGGGAGACCCAGTACTTC | CASSPVSQNARETQYF | TRBJ2-5 | few | TRBV18 | -
TGTGCCAGCAATCTCTCGGGGGCGTACCAAGAGACCCAGTACTTC | CASNLSGAYQETQYF | TRBJ2-5 | few | TRBV6-6 | -
TGCGCCAGCAGCCCCCTTGGAGGAGTAGGCGATGAGCAGTTCTTC | CASSPLGGVGDEQFF | TRBJ2-1 | few | TRBV5-1 | -
TGTGCCAGCAGCTCCCCGGGGAGGGGAACAGATACGCAGTATTTT | CASSSPGRGTDTQYF | TRBJ2-3 | - | TRBV28 | TRBD2
TGTGCCTGGAGTGCGGGACGGAGCCTACGAGGGCAGTACTTC | CAWSAGRSLRGQYF | TRBJ2-7 | few | TRBV30 | -
TGTGCCAGCAGCCCCGGACAGGGAGGCACAGATACGCAGTATTTT | CASSPGQGGTDTQYF | TRBJ2-3 | - | TRBV7-9 | TRBD1
TGCAGCGTTACGGAGGCTCGGGATGAGCAGTTCTTC | CSVTEARDEQFF | TRBJ2-1 | - | TRBV29-1 | -
TGTGCCTGGAGTGCCGAAGGCGGGAACGAATACGAGCAGTACTTC | CAWSAEGGNEYEQYF | TRBJ2-7 | - | TRBV30 | -
TGTGCCAGCAGCTTGGCCAACAGGACGATTTACAATGAGCAGTTCTTC | CASSLANRTIYNEQFF | TRBJ2-1 | - | TRBV5-6 | -
TGTGCCAGCAGGCAAATTCTAGCGGGAGACACCGGGGAGCTGTTTTTT | CASRQILAGDTGELFF | TRBJ2-2 | few | TRBV7-9 | TRBD2
TGTGCCTGGAGGAACAGGGGGATGAACACTGAAGCTTTCTTT | CAWRNRGMNTEAFF | TRBJ1-1 | few | TRBV30 | TRBD1
TGTGCCAGCAGCGTAACTAGCCTGAACACCGGGGAGCTGTTTTTT | CASSVTSLNTGELFF | TRBJ2-2 | - | TRBV9 | -
TGCGCCAGCAGCTTAGGGACAGTAGCCTACAATGAGCAGTTCTTC | CASSLGTVAYNEQFF | TRBJ2-1 | - | TRBV5-1 | TRBD1
TGTGCCAGCAGCTTAGACGGACTACAAGAGACCCAGTACTTC | CASSLDGLQETQYF | TRBJ2-5 | - | TRBV7-2 | -
TGTGCCAGCAGTTTAGAGGTGACAGCCTATGGCTACACCTTC | CASSLEVTAYGYTF | TRBJ1-2 | - | TRBV28 | -
TGTGCCTGGACAAAGGGACAGGGATGGAGCTACACCTTC | CAWTKGQGWSYTF | TRBJ1-2 | few | TRBV30 | TRBD1
TGTGCCAGGAGCCGGCAGAACACTGAAGCTTTCTTT | CARSRQNTEAFF | TRBJ1-1 | - | TRBV30 | -
TGTGCCAGCAGTCCGGGTCCGCAAGAGACCCAGTACTTC | CASSPGPQETQYF | TRBJ2-5 | few | TRBV27 | -
TGTGCCATCAGTCTAGCGGGAGTGACTATAGCCAAAAACATTCAGTACTTC | CAISLAGVTIAKNIQYF | TRBJ2-4 | few | TRBV10-3 | TRBD2
TGTGCCAGCAGCTTAGTACCCAATGGGGGCGAGCAGTACTTC | CASSLVPNGGEQYF | TRBJ2-7 | few | TRBV7-2 | -
TGCGCCAGCAGCTTGGGTGGGGCGGGGTCTGACCAGCAGCAGTTCTTC | CASSLGGAGSDQQQFF | TRBJ2-1 | - | TRBV5-1 | -
TGTGCCAGCAGCTTACGTCGGGGTGAAGCGACTGAAGCTTTCTTT | CASSLRRGEATEAFF | TRBJ1-1 | few | TRBV11-2 | -
TGCGCCAGCAGCCAACTGCTCCCACCTAAGAACACCGGGGAGCTGTTTTTT | CASSQLLPPKNTGELFF | TRBJ2-2 | - | TRBV4-3 | -
TGTGCCTGGAGTTACCGGCAAGAGACCCAGTACTTC | CAWSYRQETQYF | TRBJ2-5 | few | TRBV30 | -
TGTGCCAGCAGCTGGACCTCCGCGGGCTATGGCTACACCTTC | CASSWTSAGYGYTF | TRBJ1-2 | few | TRBV7-9 | -
TGTGCCATCAGTGAGTCGATTCGCAACACAGATACGCAGTATTTT | CAISESIRNTDTQYF | TRBJ2-3 | - | TRBV10-3 | -
TGTGCCAGCAGCAGGCCCCGCGCGGGCTCCTACAATGAGCAGTTCTTC | CASSRPRAGSYNEQFF | TRBJ2-1 | few | TRBV21-1 | -
TGTGCCAGCAGCGTAGATGGAGGGCAAGAGACCCAGTACTTC | CASSVDGGQETQYF | TRBJ2-5 | - | TRBV9 | -
TGTGCCAGTAGTGTCCCTAGCGGGACGATCTACGAGCAGTACTTC | CASSVPSGTIYEQYF | TRBJ2-7 | few | TRBV19 | TRBD2
TGTGCCTGGAGTTTCCGGTGGGGGGAGACCCAGTACTTC | CAWSFRWGETQYF | TRBJ2-5 | - | TRBV30 | -
TGCAGCGTTGAAGCCGATTCCCATCCCTACGAGCAGTACTTC | CSVEADSHPYEQYF | TRBJ2-7 | - | TRBV29-1 | -
TGTGCCAGCAGTCGGACACAAGAGACCCAGTACTTC | CASSRTQETQYF | TRBJ2-5 | - | TRBV5-6 | -
TGTGCCAGCAGCCCTTTAGCGGGGACGTATTGGGATACGCAGTATTTT | CASSPLAGTYWDTQYF | TRBJ2-3 | few | TRBV7-6 | TRBD2
TGCGCCAGCAGCTACCAGTATAGCACTGAGACCCAGTACTTC | CASSYQYSTETQYF | TRBJ2-5 | - | TRBV5-1 | -
TGCAGCGTTGGGACAGGAACAGATACGCAGTATTTT | CSVGTGTDTQYF | TRBJ2-3 | few | TRBV29-1 | TRBD1
TGTGCCACCAGCAGGGGAGCATTCCGACTAGAGGCTGCGGGCACTGAAGCTTTCTTT | CATSRGAFRLEAAGTEAFF | TRBJ1-1 | - | TRBV15 | -
TGTGCCAGCAGTTCCCCGGAGGGAACTGAAGCTTTCTTT | CASSSPEGTEAFF | TRBJ1-1 | - | TRBV28 | -
TGTGCCAGCAGCAAAGTGGGTAGGGACAATCAGCCCCAGCATTTT | CASSKVGRDNQPQHF | TRBJ1-5 | - | TRBV21-1 | -
TGTGCCAGCTCACCACGCGGGGCTACCTACGAGCAGTACTTC | CASSPRGATYEQYF | TRBJ2-7 | - | TRBV18 | -